These 32 T cell receptor beta chains share one sample of origin, sequenced in a study of metastatic and nonmetastatic thyroid tumors. Patients were all untreated before their thyroid surgery. TCRdb re-processed the PCR reads through MiXCR. The sample holds 6,000 to 8,000 clones, 27% seen once. Sequences were obtained from adjacent normal tissue. These receptors originate from a female donor with papillary thyroid cancer or a benign thyroid nodule (not recorded which). Some clones in this sample may be carry-over from other donors' samples.

The chain is built from TRBV20-1 and TRBJ1-2; maybe TRBD1 (6 bases). Per germline, CDR1 DFQATT and CDR2 SNEGSKA (reference sequence). The V end lost 4 bases, the J end lost 8 bases, and 11 bases lay between the germline ends. This CDR3 has 11 amino acids. CDR3 protein: CSATTGTGYTF. The CDR3 coding sequence is TGCAGTGCTACCACAGGGACCGGCTACACCTTC.

The chain joins TRBV4-1 to TRBJ2-7, with a weak D call TRBD2 (6 bases). CDR3 length equals 18 residues. V lost 3 bases, J lost 3 bases, and 24 bases lay in between. Germline values: CDR1 MGHRA, CDR2 YSYEKL. The CDR3 spells CASSHRPTGDRRFYEQYF. The CDR3 DNA reads as TGCGCCAGCAGCCATCGCCCAACGGGGGACCGGAGGTTCTACGAGCAGTACTTC.

This clone was detected only a few times. This chain links TRBV9 with TRBJ1-1, with a possible D match to TRBD1 (5 bases). Germline CDR1 and CDR2: SGDLS and YYNGEE. V was cut by 5 bases and J by 0 bases, with 5 bases left in between. The CDR3 length is 12 residues. This CDR3 is CASRGVNTEAFF. The CDR3 nucleotides are TGTGCCAGCAGAGGGGTGAACACTGAAGCTTTCTTT.

This clone came up a few times. This rearrangement joins TRBV6-5 to TRBJ2-7; D might be TRBD2 (5 bases). This CDR3 spans 12 amino acids. Looked up from germline, CDR1 is MNHEY and CDR2 is SVGAGI. The V gene lost 4 bases and the J gene lost 5 bases, with 9 bases spanning the gap. The CDR3 protein is CASSFGIDEQYF. In DNA, the CDR3 is TGTGCCAGCAGTTTCGGGATAGACGAGCAGTACTTC.

The rearrangement uses TRBV18 and TRBJ2-7; D might be TRBD1 or TRBD2, each matching 5 bases. Germline-derived CDR1 and CDR2 are KGHSH and LQKENI. V dropped 4 bases and J dropped 3 bases, with 19 bases sitting between them. The CDR3 has 16 amino acids. The CDR3 nucleotides read TGTGCCAGCTCACAACTACCGGGACCGGGTAACTACGAGCAGTACTTC. Its translation: CASSQLPGPGNYEQYF.

The chain combines TRBV7-3 with TRBJ2-1; D is undetermined. The V end was cut by 7 bases, the J end by 10 bases, with 14 bases between. Germline CDR1 is SGHTA and CDR2 is FQGTGA. The CDR3 covers 12 residues. CDR3: CASILGLREQFF. In nucleotides, the CDR3 is TGTGCCAGCATCCTCGGGCTTAGAGAGCAGTTCTTC.

In this sample, this clone turned up once. Since no conserved phenylalanine or tryptophan closes the CDR3, a read error is the likely cause. It is unclear where the CDR3 begins or ends on the DNA, so no DNA is shown, and the CDR3 is as TCRdb lists it. The chain uses TRBV6-1 and TRBJ2-6; the table's D call, TRBD2, was not checked against the DNA. CDR1 MNHNS and CDR2 SASEGT come from the germline V gene. Both ends counted, the CDR3 spans 15 residues. The CDR3 region is CASKGAYSGANVLPS.

This clone qualifies as medium-sized. The chain links TRBV14 to TRBJ1-2; D perhaps matches TRBD1 (6 bases). Per the germline V gene, CDR1 is SGHDN and CDR2 is FVKESK. Trimming stripped 4 bases from V and 4 bases from J, with 10 bases between. This CDR3 comprises 13 residues. The CDR3 spells CASSRQALYGYTF. The CDR3, as DNA: TGTGCCAGCAGCCGACAGGCTCTCTATGGCTACACCTTC.

This clone was counted ten times or more. The rearrangement joins TRBV20-1 to TRBJ2-1, with 9 bases lining up with TRBD2. After removal of 8 bases from V and 7 bases from J, the junction contained 18 bases not matched to a gene. CDR1 and CDR2 (germline): DFQATT, SNEGSKA (reference sequence). This CDR3 contains 16 residues. CDR3 protein: CSLEGSSGDRRNEQFF. The CDR3 bases are TGCAGTCTCGAGGGGTCTAGCGGGGATCGCCGAAATGAGCAGTTCTTC.

The rearrangement joins TRBV2 to TRBJ2-6; no reliable D call. The CDR3 sequence is 14 residues long. The V end lost 4 bases, the J end lost 0 bases, and 4 bases lay between the germline ends. The germline V gene has CDR1 SNHLY and CDR2 FYNNEI. The CDR3 is CASSAPSGANVLTF. CDR3 nucleotide sequence: TGTGCCAGCAGTGCTCCCTCTGGGGCCAACGTCCTGACTTTC.

The rearrangement uses TRBV6-1 and TRBJ2-1; the match to TRBD2 covers 9 bases. CDR3 length equals 15 residues. With 7 bases clipped from V and 4 bases from J, the junction kept 8 bases outside the gene matches. Germline V lookup: CDR1 MNHNS, CDR2 SASEGT. The CDR3 nucleotides are TGTGCCAGCACTCAAGGGACTAGCAGATACAATGAGCAGTTCTTC. Protein sequence: CASTQGTSRYNEQFF.

The CDR3 protein is CASSPQGGEQYF. The CDR3 DNA reads as TGTGCCAGCAGCCCCCAGGGGGGGGAGCAGTACTTC. This sequence joins TRBV7-3 and TRBJ2-7, with D possibly being TRBD1 or TRBD2 (7 bases each). The CDR3 totals 12 residues. Deletions cut 5 bases from V and 7 bases from J, with 12 bases between. Germline CDR1 is SGHTA and CDR2 is FQGTGA. The full variable domain, completed using reference TRBV7-3 and TRBJ2-7, is GAGVSQTPSNKVTEKGKYVELRCDPISGHTALYWYRQSLGQGPEFLIYFQGTGAADDSGLPNDRFFAVRPEGSVSTLKIQRTERGDSAVYLCASSPQGGEQYFGPGTRLTVT.

This clone was observed many times. The chain carries TRBV5-1 and TRBJ2-1, with D hard to call. Germline loops: CDR1 SGHRS, CDR2 YFSETQ. This CDR3 spans 14 amino acids. Trimming removed 2 bases from V and 7 bases from J, with 13 bases in between. CDR3 sequence reads: CASSLGTRTNEQFF. DNA for the CDR3: TGCGCCAGCAGCTTAGGAACCCGAACAAATGAGCAGTTCTTC.

This clone was seen ten or more times. The V and J genes are TRBV20-1 and TRBJ2-1, with 12 bases that match TRBD1. V lost 2 bases to trimming and J lost 8 bases; unmatched junction nucleotides: 7. In germline, CDR1 is DFQATT, CDR2 SNEGSKA (reference sequence). The CDR3 contains 15 residues. The CDR3 DNA reads as TGCAGTGCTAGAAGAGGGGACAGGGGGCACGATGAGCAGTTCTTC. Its translation is CSARRGDRGHDEQFF.

Worth noting for this clone: The conserved closing phenylalanine or tryptophan is absent in this CDR3, likely reflecting a read error. The chain joins TRBV20-1 to TRBJ2-3, with TRBD1 matching over 7 bases. Germline V gene data show CDR1 as DFQATT and CDR2 as SNEGSKA (reference sequence). The CDR3 spans 16 residues. The CDR3 region has the DNA TGCAGTGCTAGCGCCAATCCGGGACAGTGCCGCGATACTCAGTATTAT. Protein sequence: CSASANPGQCRDTQYY.

This clone was recorded at least ten times. The chain employs TRBV5-8 and TRBJ2-6; a possible D gene is TRBD1 (6 bases). This CDR3 region has 14 residues. Trimming left V 4 bases short and J 4 bases short, with 9 bases between. Per germline, CDR1 SGHTS and CDR2 YDEGEE. CDR3: CASSTGLGANVLTF. Here the CDR3 DNA reads TGTGCCAGCAGCACAGGGTTAGGGGCCAACGTCCTGACTTTC. Full variable domain (rest looked up from reference TRBV5-8 and TRBJ2-6): EAGVTQSPTHLIKTRGQQATLRCSPISGHTSVYWYQQALGLGLQFLLWYDEGEERNRGNFPPRFSGRQFPNYSSELNVNALELEDSALYLCASSTGLGANVLTFGAGSRLTVL.

Concerning this clone: Germline and junction disagree at one end, which may indicate a read error. The chain employs TRBV4-1 and TRBJ2-7; 7 positions agree with TRBD1. Germline V lookup: CDR1 MGHRA, CDR2 YSYEKL. This CDR3 is built from 16 residues. CDR3: CASIQGGDRWLDEQYF. CDR3 sequence (DNA): TGCGCCAGCATCCAAGGGGGCGACAGGTGGCTCGACGAGCAGTACTTC.

By sample share, this clone is medium-sized. V is TRBV15 and J is TRBJ1-2; D is unresolved. Germline CDR1 and CDR2: LNHNV and YYDKDF (reference sequence). Trimming cost V 0 bases and J 6 bases, with 11 bases left between them. The CDR3 sequence is 14 residues long. The DNA for the CDR3 is TGTGCCACCAGCAGAGATAGACAACAAAATGGCTACACCTTC. Its translation is CATSRDRQQNGYTF.

The chain is built from TRBV20-1 and TRBJ1-2; possible D gene TRBD1, 6 bases. Trimming took off 3 bases at V and 6 bases at J, with 14 bases between the two ends. Germline V gene data show CDR1 as DFQATT and CDR2 as SNEGSKA (reference sequence). The CDR3 is made up of 13 amino acids. The CDR3 region is CSASLQGIDGYTF. Here the CDR3 DNA reads TGCAGTGCTAGCCTACAGGGTATCGATGGCTACACCTTC.

By share, this clone ranks as medium-sized. The chain employs TRBV27 and TRBJ2-3, with 7 bases identical to TRBD2. V trimming: 4 bases; J trimming: 0 bases; junction bases outside the gene matches: 4. Germline CDR1 is MNHEY and CDR2 is SMNVEV (reference sequence). The CDR3 runs 15 residues. CDR3 sequence reads: CASSSAGASTDTQYF. CDR3 coding DNA: TGTGCCAGCAGTTCGGCGGGAGCGAGCACAGATACGCAGTATTTT.

The chain employs TRBV2 and TRBJ2-7, with D hard to call. The CDR3 has 11 residues. Looked up from germline, CDR1 is SNHLY and CDR2 is FYNNEI. V shed 5 bases and J shed 4 bases, with 6 bases lying between them. The CDR3 spells CASSRNYEQYF. The CDR3 DNA reads TGTGCCAGCAGTCGAAATTACGAGCAGTACTTC.

The chain recombines TRBV20-1 with TRBJ1-4, with TRBD1 identical over 7 bases. Germline values: CDR1 DFQATT, CDR2 SNEGSKA (reference sequence). After removal of 3 bases from V and 7 bases from J, the junction contained 11 bases not matched to a gene. This CDR3 spans 15 amino acids. For the CDR3, the DNA is TGCAGTGCTAGGGGAACAGGGGCGCTAAGTGAAAAACTGTTTTTT. Amino acids: CSARGTGALSEKLFF.

J is TRBJ2-3 and V is TRBV6-2 or TRBV6-3; D ambiguous. The CDR3 totals 14 residues. Germline CDR1 reads MNHEY; CDR2 reads SVGEGT. V was cut by 6 bases and J by 2 bases, with 12 bases left in between. CDR3 residues: CASSPQVFTDTQYF. CDR3 DNA: TGTGCCAGCAGCCCCCAGGTTTTCACAGATACGCAGTATTTT.

Note on this clone: One end of the junction fails to match germline, which may point to a read error. This chain links TRBV28 with TRBJ1-1; no clear D gene. This CDR3 contains 13 residues. The germline V gene has CDR1 MDHEN and CDR2 SYDVKM. The CDR3 is CARGSTAKGEAFF. CDR3 in DNA: TGTGCCAGAGGTTCTACAGCGAAGGGTGAAGCTTTCTTC.

The J gene is TRBJ1-3, the V gene TRBV7-6; a weak D match, TRBD1 (6 bases). V was pared by 4 bases and J by 3 bases, with 16 bases between. CDR1 is SGHVS and CDR2 is FNYEAQ in the germline V gene. This CDR3 region has 16 residues. The CDR3 DNA sequence: TGTGCCAGCAGCTCCGAACAGGGTCTAAGTGGAAACACCATATATTTT. Residues: CASSSEQGLSGNTIYF.

At least ten counts were recorded for this clone. The chain is built from TRBV20-1 and TRBJ2-1, with 8 bases identical to TRBD2. V was clipped by 5 bases and J by 10 bases; unmatched bases: 19. The germline V gene has CDR1 DFQATT and CDR2 SNEGSKA (reference sequence). This CDR3 comprises 16 residues. CDR3 protein: CSALPHGAGVQWEQFF. CDR3 DNA sequence: TGCAGTGCTCTCCCCCACGGAGCGGGAGTACAATGGGAGCAGTTCTTC.

This clone was recorded many times. The rearrangement joins TRBV29-1 to TRBJ2-7; 7 nucleotides agree with TRBD1. Germline V gene lookup returns CDR1 SQVTM and CDR2 ANQGSEA. J gave up 4 bases and V 4 bases, and 7 bases lay outside the gene matches. CDR3 length: 13 residues. The CDR3 reads CSVGDSMGYEQYV. The CDR3 DNA sequence: TGCAGCGTTGGGGACAGTATGGGGTACGAGCAGTACGTC.

Turning to this clone: The junction departs from germline at one end; a sequencing error may be responsible. J is TRBJ2-5 and V is TRBV12-3 or TRBV12-4; D is perhaps TRBD2 (5 bases). The CDR3 has 13 residues. DNA for the CDR3: TGTGCCAGCAGTCTAAGTGCTGGGGAGAACCAGTACTTC. Translated: CASSLSAGENQYF.

This chain links TRBV29-1 with TRBJ2-1, with 8 positions matching TRBD2. Germline trimming cut 6 bases from V and 0 bases from J; bases unmatched to any gene: 7. The CDR3 covers 15 residues. Looked up from germline, CDR1 is SQVTM and CDR2 is ANQGSEA. CDR3 residues: CSVGLLAASYNEQFF. The CDR3 DNA follows: TGCAGCGTCGGTTTACTAGCGGCCTCCTACAATGAGCAGTTCTTC.

This clone showed up just a few times. This chain links TRBV19 with TRBJ1-5; weak D call: TRBD1 (5 bases). V was pared by 4 bases and J by 4 bases, with 11 bases between. CDR1 and CDR2 from the germline V gene are LNHDA and SQIVND (reference sequence). This CDR3 has 14 residues. CDR3 coding DNA: TGTGCCAGTAGTACGGGGACCACGAATCAGCCCCAGCATTTT. Its translation: CASSTGTTNQPQHF.

This clone is termed large. This rearrangement joins TRBV6-5 to TRBJ2-7, with TRBD1 identical over 7 bases. CDR1 is MNHEY, CDR2 SVGAGI, per germline. CDR3 length: 15 amino acids. The junction had 4 bases not matched to a gene; V was cut back by 0 bases and J by 2 bases. The CDR3 DNA reads TGTGCCAGCAGTTACTCTCGACAGGGCCCCTACGAGCAGTACGTC. The encoded protein is CASSYSRQGPYEQYV.

By frequency in the sample, this clone is medium-sized. The gene calls are TRBV2 and TRBJ2-7, with D perhaps matching TRBD1 (5 bases). The CDR3 has 14 amino acids. The germline V and J ends were trimmed by 3 bases and 6 bases, with 15 bases remaining between them. Germline CDR1 SNHLY, CDR2 FYNNEI. The CDR3 protein is CASSDRRQGGEQYF. As DNA, the CDR3 is TGTGCCAGCAGTGATCGAAGGCAGGGTGGCGAGCAGTACTTC.